What follows describes a single TCR beta chain. Its specificity is unknown. Assay used: immunoSEQ multiplex PCR; TCRdb lists only in-frame clones, some missing. In the table there are some 170,000 clones, around 90% of which are singletons. These data come from a study of T cell responses to AZD1222 COVID-19 vaccine. V lost 7 bases and J lost 7, with 11 bases in between. The CDR3 covers 12 residues. The V gene's germline CDR1 is MDHEN and CDR2 SYDVKM. Study-wide points: Clonal diversity was possibly underestimated, and the donors were mostly white British, with more females. Samples come after the peak T cell response, not at day 14.

The genes are TRBV28 and TRBJ1-5, with TRBD1 as a possible D gene (6 bases). The material was peripheral blood, obtained on day 0 of AZD1222 vaccination. The receptor was derived from an adult in good health. In DNA form, the CDR3 reads TGTGCCAGCAAGACCACAGGGCAGCCCCAGCATTTT. Amino acids: CASKTTGQPQHF.